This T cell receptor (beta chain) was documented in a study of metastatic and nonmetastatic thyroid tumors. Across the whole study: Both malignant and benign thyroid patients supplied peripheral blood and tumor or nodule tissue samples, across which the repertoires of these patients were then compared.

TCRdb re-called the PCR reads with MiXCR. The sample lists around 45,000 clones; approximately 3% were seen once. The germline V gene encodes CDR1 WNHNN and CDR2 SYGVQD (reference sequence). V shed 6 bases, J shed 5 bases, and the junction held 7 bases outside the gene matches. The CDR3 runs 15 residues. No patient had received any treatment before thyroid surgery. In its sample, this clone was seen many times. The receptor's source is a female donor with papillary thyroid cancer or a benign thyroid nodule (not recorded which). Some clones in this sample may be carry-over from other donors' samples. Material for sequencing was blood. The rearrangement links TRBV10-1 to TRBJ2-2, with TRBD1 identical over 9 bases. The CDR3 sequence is CASSNGQGSTGELFF. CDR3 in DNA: TGCGCCAGCAGCAACGGACAGGGGAGTACCGGGGAGCTGTTTTTT.